At least ten counts were recorded for the clone carrying this TCR beta chain. The CDR3 spans 13 residues. Trimming took 7 bases from V and 2 from J, leaving 11 bases between them. Per the germline V gene, CDR1 is SGHRS and CDR2 is YFSETQ. Authors of the study amplified TCR beta CDR3 regions from RNA transcripts. HTBI primers drove first-round RT-PCR of the TCR CDR3. TCRdb re-derived calls from the multiplex PCR reads in MiXCR, one entry per CDR3 protein. The sample lists around 600,000 distinct CDR3 sequences; about 15% were seen once. The data are from a study of T cells in Graves' hyperthyroidism and ophthalmopathy. Study-wide background: Peripheral blood was taken when the disease was first diagnosed, before any treatment began.

V and J are TRBV5-1 and TRBJ2-3; D not certain. The source is a woman aged 50 to 60 with Graves' ophthalmopathy. The sequencing input was blood. CDR3 residues: CASGLFNTDTQYF. The DNA for the CDR3 is TGCGCCAGCGGATTATTTAACACAGATACGCAGTATTTT. Full variable domain (outside the CDR3, taken from reference TRBV5-1 and TRBJ2-3): KAGVTQTPRYLIKTRGQQVTLSCSPISGHRSVSWYQQTPGQGLQFLFEYFSETQRNKGNFPGRFSGRQFSNSRSEMNVSTLELGDSALYLCASGLFNTDTQYFGPGTRLTVL.